Presented here are 5 T cell receptor beta chains from one specimen sequenced in a study of blood T cell repertoires in COVID-19. Sequencing was performed with immunoSEQ multiplex PCR; in TCRdb, only in-frame clones are kept and a portion is missing. The profile shows nearly 200,000 clones, 80% to 90% of them singletons. Sequenced input: PBMCs or T cells enriched from blood (not recorded which). The receptor set was obtained from a woman between 18 and 29 years old who had recovered from COVID-19.

The chain is built from TRBV12-3 or TRBV12-4 and TRBJ1-2, with unresolved D. The CDR3 is 11 amino acids. Deletions cut 5 bases from V and 7 bases from J, with 8 bases between. The CDR3 region is CASSRLGGYTF. The CDR3 region has the DNA TGTGCCAGCAGTCGACTGGGTGGCTACACCTTC.

The V gene is TRBV5-6, the J gene TRBJ1-1; no firm D call. CDR1 SGHDT and CDR2 YYEEEE come from the germline V gene. The length of the CDR3 is 14 residues. V dropped 1 base and J dropped 2 bases, with 9 bases sitting between them. The CDR3 nucleotides read TGTGCCAGCAGCTTGATTTATCCCAACACTGAAGCTTTCTTT. Its translation: CASSLIYPNTEAFF. The whole variable domain, remainder taken from reference TRBV5-6 and TRBJ1-1, is DAGVTQSPTHLIKTRGQQVTLRCSPKSGHDTVSWYQQALGQGPQFIFQYYEEEERQRGNFPDRFSGHQFPNYSSELNVNALLLGDSALYLCASSLIYPNTEAFFGQGTRLTVV.

The chain recombines TRBV11-2 with TRBJ2-2; D possibly corresponds to TRBD2 (5 bases). Germline V gene sequence: CDR1 SGHAT, CDR2 FQNNGV. The CDR3 runs 17 residues. V was pared by 0 bases and J by 4 bases, with 15 bases between. The CDR3 spells CASSLEMLAPFTGELFF. In nucleotides, the CDR3 is TGTGCCAGCAGCTTAGAAATGCTAGCCCCGTTCACCGGGGAGCTGTTTTTT. The whole variable domain, remainder taken from reference TRBV11-2 and TRBJ2-2, is EAGVAQSPRYKIIEKRQSVAFWCNPISGHATLYWYQQILGQGPKLLIQFQNNGVVDDSQLPKDRFSAERLKGVDSTLKIQPAKLEDSAVYLCASSLEMLAPFTGELFFGEGSRLTVL.

The table lists this clone with a count of one. The chain carries TRBV7-6 and TRBJ2-5; 8 bases line up with TRBD1. V lost 4 bases to trimming and J lost 5 bases; unmatched junction nucleotides: 3. The germline gives CDR1 SGHVS, CDR2 FNYEAQ. The CDR3 length is 13 residues. In nucleotides, the CDR3 is TGTGCCAGCAGCTACCGGACAGGGGAGACCCAGTACTTC. Amino acids: CASSYRTGETQYF.

The J gene is TRBJ1-1, the V gene TRBV9; TRBD1 matches at 9 bases. The germline V gene has CDR1 SGDLS and CDR2 YYNGEE. The junction had 8 bases not matched to a gene; V was cut back by 4 bases and J by 10 bases. CDR3 length: 13 amino acids. For the CDR3, the DNA is TGTGCCAGCAGCCCTGGGACAGGGAGTGGAGCTTTCTTT. Encoded protein: CASSPGTGSGAFF.